The subject of this entry is one TCR beta chain. Its antigen is undetermined. V trimming: 4 bases; J trimming: 2 bases; junction bases outside the gene matches: 2. The CDR3 runs 14 residues. CDR1 MNHEY and CDR2 SMNVEV come from the germline V gene (reference sequence). The data were obtained in a study of T cell repertoires in aging, cancer and after chemotherapy. Study at large: Paired samples before and after chemotherapy came from glioblastoma patients receiving temozolomide-based therapy. Study-level points and caveats: Age-matched healthy donors had significantly more diverse, less clonal blood TCR repertoires than untreated cancer patients. Healthy donors lost TCR diversity with age mainly through richness, cancer patients through richness and evenness.

Rearranged V-D-J TRB sequences were amplified with a mixed TRB-A/B primer pool. Each CDR3 protein is one row after TCRdb ran MiXCR on the multiplex PCR reads. The data show approximately 2,300 distinct CDR3 sequences, with around 66% seen just once and roughly 26% held by the top ten. The template was genomic DNA from peripheral blood, not RNA. What was sequenced was blood. This sequence originates from a human donor with a solid tumor. The chain recombines TRBV27 with TRBJ2-7, with 10 bases identical to TRBD2. The CDR3 loop reads CASSWTSGTYEQYF. The CDR3 DNA sequence: TGTGCCAGCAGTTGGACTAGCGGCACCTACGAGCAGTACTTC.